This T cell receptor beta chain appears in the sequencing data of a study of blood T cell repertoires in COVID-19. The table came from immunoSEQ multiplex PCR; TCRdb's copy has only in-frame clones and leaves some out. The repertoire consists of over 250,000 clones, with roughly nine tenths occurring once and the leading ten covering 2.6%. V was pared by 1 base and J by 10 bases, with 14 bases between. This CDR3 region has 15 residues. CDR1 and CDR2 from the germline V gene are MGHRA and YSYEKL. The V and J genes are TRBV4-1 and TRBJ1-6; weak D call: TRBD1 (5 bases). The sequenced sample was PBMCs or T cells enriched from blood (not recorded which). The clonotype originates from a man in his sixties who had recovered from COVID-19. This CDR3 is CASSQGPGYGSPLHF. CDR3 nucleotides: TGCGCCAGCAGCCAAGGTCCAGGGTATGGATCACCCCTCCACTTT.